This passage covers 15 T cell receptor beta chains from one sample sequenced in a study of cytomegalovirus exposure and HLA in healthy donors. PCR employed 60 Vbeta and 13 Jbeta primers. The table came from immunoSEQ multiplex PCR; TCRdb's copy has only in-frame clones and leaves some out. Among roughly 100,000 clones listed, around 71% were seen once. Sequences were obtained from PBMCs. These receptors were obtained from a boy between 10 and 17 years old in good health and CMV-seronegative.

On this clone: One end of the junction varies from germline; a read error may be responsible. The J gene is TRBJ1-2, the V gene TRBV6-5; tentative D call: TRBD1 (5 bases). This CDR3 region has 12 residues. From germline, CDR1 is MNHEY and CDR2 SVGAGI. As DNA, the CDR3 is TGTGCCAGCACCCAGGGTGGCTATGGCTACGCCTTC. Translating gives CASTQGGYGYAF.

This clone was counted only a few times. V gene TRBV2 combines with J gene TRBJ2-3; TRBD2 agrees at 14 bases. CDR1 is SNHLY, CDR2 FYNNEI, per germline. J was trimmed by 3 bases and V by 8 bases; bases with no gene match: 7. The CDR3 sequence is 16 residues long. Written as DNA, the CDR3 is TGTGCCAGCCGACGGACTAGCGGGAGGTCGACAGATACGCAGTATTTT. Translation gives CASRRTSGRSTDTQYF.

In its sample, this clone was seen a few times. The chain uses TRBV2 and TRBJ1-4; the D is unclear. Trimming took off 0 bases at V and 3 bases at J, with 8 bases between the two ends. The CDR3 totals 15 residues. CDR1 SNHLY and CDR2 FYNNEI come from the germline V gene. In DNA, the CDR3 is TGTGCCAGCAGTGAAGCGGGCAGTTCTAATGAAAAACTGTTTTTT. This translates into CASSEAGSSNEKLFF.

This clone was seen once. The V call is TRBV9, the J call TRBJ2-2; D may be TRBD1 (8 bases). The CDR3 covers 17 residues. The V gene lost 1 base and the J gene lost 2 bases, with 15 bases spanning the gap. CDR1 and CDR2 from the germline V gene are SGDLS and YYNGEE. The CDR3 region is CASSVRGDRSNTGELFF. CDR3 coding DNA: TGTGCCAGCAGCGTACGGGGGGACAGGAGCAACACCGGGGAGCTGTTTTTT.

This clone occurred a few times. This chain joins TRBV29-1 and TRBJ2-7; D is perhaps TRBD2 (5 bases). Germline loops: CDR1 SQVTM, CDR2 ANQGSEA. This CDR3 is 12 amino acids long. Trimming removed 4 bases from V and 1 base from J, with 8 bases in between. The CDR3 DNA sequence: TGCAGCGTTGGCGGGCAGTCCTACGAGCAGTACTTC. It is translated as CSVGGQSYEQYF.

The rearrangement uses TRBV27 and TRBJ2-5; possible D gene TRBD2, 5 bases. Germline lookup yields CDR1 MNHEY and CDR2 SMNVEV (reference sequence). Trimming removed 7 bases from V and 1 base from J, with 10 bases in between. This CDR3 is built from 13 residues. CDR3 residues: CASKPGIQETQYF. The DNA for the CDR3 is TGTGCCAGCAAACCCGGGATCCAAGAGACCCAGTACTTC.

This rearrangement joins TRBV6-5 to TRBJ2-2, with D tentatively TRBD1 (6 bases). CDR1 is MNHEY and CDR2 is SVGAGI in the germline V gene. Trimming stripped 2 bases from V and 4 bases from J, with 11 bases between. The CDR3 has 15 amino acids. The CDR3 DNA follows: TGTGCCAGCAGTTACGGGGGCGCGGGCACCGGGGAGCTGTTTTTT. Its translation: CASSYGGAGTGELFF.

The rearrangement joins TRBV1 to TRBJ2-7; the listed D gene, TRBD2, was not tested against the DNA. TRBV1 is a listed pseudogene. CDR3 length: 14 amino acids. As DNA, the CDR3 is TGCACCAGCAGTAACTGCCGGGTGAATCACGAGCAGTACTTC. Translated: CTSSNCRVNHEQYF.

This chain uses TRBV7-2 with TRBJ1-2; D perhaps matches TRBD1 (5 bases). V lost 5 bases and J lost 6, with 22 bases in between. Germline values: CDR1 SGHTA, CDR2 FQGNSA. This CDR3 comprises 16 residues. CDR3 nucleotide sequence: TGTGCCAGCAGCCCACGGAGCGGGGCCCGGGAAGATGGCTACACCTTC. Its protein product is CASSPRSGAREDGYTF.

The chain combines TRBV30 with TRBJ1-6; 9 bases map to TRBD1. With 3 bases clipped from V and 6 bases from J, the junction kept 6 bases outside the gene matches. CDR3 length: 15 amino acids. Germline-derived CDR1 and CDR2 are GTSNPN and SVGIG (reference sequence). CDR3 region: CAWRTGTGPNSPLHF. The CDR3 DNA sequence: TGTGCCTGGAGGACCGGGACAGGGCCTAATTCACCCCTCCACTTT.

The CDR3 loop reads CASSPGQKTYEQYF. CDR3 in DNA: TGTGCCAGCAGCCCGGGACAGAAGACCTACGAGCAGTACTTC. This chain joins TRBV27 and TRBJ2-7; 7 bases line up with TRBD1. The V gene end was trimmed by 6 bases and the J gene end by 2 bases; junction bases not matched to a gene: 7. Looked up from germline, CDR1 is MNHEY and CDR2 is SMNVEV (reference sequence). The CDR3 length is 14 residues.

As concerns this clone: Different DNA sequences within this sample yield the same CDR3. The V and J genes are TRBV5-1 and TRBJ2-5; D possibly corresponds to TRBD2 (6 bases). The CDR3 is 13 residues long. Per germline, CDR1 SGHRS and CDR2 YFSETQ. V lost 3 bases and J lost 2, with 8 bases in between. The CDR3 nucleotides are TGCGCCAGCAGCTCAGGAGGGCAAGAGACCCAGTACTTC. Its protein is CASSSGGQETQYF.

This chain connects TRBV18 to TRBJ1-3; no firm D call. The V gene's germline CDR1 is KGHSH and CDR2 LQKENI. The CDR3 runs 16 residues. V was cut by 3 bases and J by 0 bases, with 12 bases left in between. CDR3 DNA sequence: TGTGCCAGCTCACCTTCCTCGCGTAGCTCTGGAAACACCATATATTTT. Amino acid sequence: CASSPSSRSSGNTIYF.

This sequence joins TRBV5-8 and TRBJ1-1; D may be TRBD1 (6 bases). V was cut by 4 bases and J by 9 bases, with 13 bases left in between. The CDR3 is 12 amino acids. The germline V gene encodes CDR1 SGHTS and CDR2 YDEGEE. The DNA for the CDR3 is TGTGCCAGCAGCGAGGGACAACCACAAGCTTTCTTT. The encoded protein is CASSEGQPQAFF.

The chain employs TRBV4-3 and TRBJ2-1; D unresolved. Germline values: CDR1 LGHNA, CDR2 YSLEER. This CDR3 comprises 13 residues. V dropped 0 bases and J dropped 5 bases, with 5 bases sitting between them. Here the CDR3 reads CASSQDLNNEQFF. Written as DNA, the CDR3 is TGCGCCAGCAGCCAAGATCTTAACAATGAGCAGTTCTTC.